This entry describes one T cell receptor beta chain. This clone was recorded a few times. No cognate antigen has been identified for it. Base-call qualities are not available, and no considerably larger clone is one nucleotide away. Reading the germline V gene gives CDR1 KGHSH and CDR2 LQKENI. From cysteine to phenylalanine, the CDR3 is 14 amino acids long. The kept DNA is CDR3 alone, 42 bases in frame from the first base. Trimmed from V: 4 bases; trimmed from J: 10 bases; junction bases lacking a gene match: 3. The sample's time point label is to be understood as: baseline before first vaccination. The treatment or condition label here, explained by the study, means: meningococcal conjugate vaccine given as trial control. Samples from vaccinated people were obtained from the UK trials COV001 and COV002, which included a single-blind randomized controlled phase 2/3 trial of AZD1222 (ChAdOx1 nCoV-19) in healthy adults. Trial participant PBMC samples were collected at day 0 and day 28 after the second dose for TCRbeta chain sequencing.

This entry is derived from a study of T cell responses to AZD1222 COVID-19 vaccine (dated by TCRdb to about 2021). Regarding the research as a whole: A total of 233 trial participants underwent TCR sequencing, of whom 207 received two doses of AZD1222 and about 25 received two doses of the MenACWY control vaccine. Enrollment into the trials was organized by age into subgroups of 18-55, 56-69 and 70-plus years, and those subgroups contained roughly 140, 27 and 60 TCR-sequenced participants, respectively.

The CDR3 regions of human TCRbeta chains were analyzed by immunosequencing. Per the authors' processing: Repertoire TCRs were matched against a reference library of SARS-CoV-2-specific TCRs generated with the MIRA antigen-specificity platform. Breadth was defined as the fraction of unique TCRs that were SARS-CoV-2-associated, and depth was defined as the fraction of total T cells that were SARS-CoV-2-associated. Using the MIRA data, each spike-specific TCR was mapped to the spike region that the TCR reacts to and placed in a CD4 or CD8 class. Log10-transformed breadth and depth values were compared by one-way ANOVA with Sidak's multiple comparisons tests. In TCRdb, the immuneACCESS table is reduced to in-frame sequences with V and J assigned. These tables do not hold every clone; where another copy was compared, an unresolved V gene accounts for under half, and the others remain unexplained. The DNA was the basis for D and trimming; V, J and clone size are from that table. The sample table records around 160,000 clones; around four fifths of these occur just once. The leading ten clones occupy 4.1% of the sample.

The paper's findings and limits, for the study overall: Participants were mostly white British and included more females than males, and it was suggested by the authors that clonal diversity may have been underestimated. The 56-69-year group was small, and its depth increase did not reach significance, likely because of low power. No day 14 peak-response samples were available, so repertoires were characterized only after the peak T cell response. After two AZD1222 doses, both the breadth and the depth of spike-specific TCRs were significantly higher than at day 0 and than in MenACWY recipients. Vaccine-associated CD4 TCRs spanned the whole spike protein, with dominant responses in regions 160-218 and 743-854. Reportedly, almost half of the unique spike-specific TCRs recognized epitopes lying outside the regions that are mutated in the B.1.351 and B.1.1.7 variants. Conclusions about previously exposed vaccinees are limited, since just 5 to 7 AZD1222 recipients were seropositive for SARS-CoV-2 at baseline.

Rearrangement joined TRBV18 to TRBJ1-6, with 11 central nucleotides matching TRBD1. This clonotype was sampled from an adult in good health. Material: peripheral blood, obtained on day 0 of MenACWY control vaccination. The CDR3 in this case is CASSRDRGDSPLHF. Read as DNA, the sequence is TGTGCCAGCTCACGGGACAGGGGGGACTCACCCCTCCACTTT.